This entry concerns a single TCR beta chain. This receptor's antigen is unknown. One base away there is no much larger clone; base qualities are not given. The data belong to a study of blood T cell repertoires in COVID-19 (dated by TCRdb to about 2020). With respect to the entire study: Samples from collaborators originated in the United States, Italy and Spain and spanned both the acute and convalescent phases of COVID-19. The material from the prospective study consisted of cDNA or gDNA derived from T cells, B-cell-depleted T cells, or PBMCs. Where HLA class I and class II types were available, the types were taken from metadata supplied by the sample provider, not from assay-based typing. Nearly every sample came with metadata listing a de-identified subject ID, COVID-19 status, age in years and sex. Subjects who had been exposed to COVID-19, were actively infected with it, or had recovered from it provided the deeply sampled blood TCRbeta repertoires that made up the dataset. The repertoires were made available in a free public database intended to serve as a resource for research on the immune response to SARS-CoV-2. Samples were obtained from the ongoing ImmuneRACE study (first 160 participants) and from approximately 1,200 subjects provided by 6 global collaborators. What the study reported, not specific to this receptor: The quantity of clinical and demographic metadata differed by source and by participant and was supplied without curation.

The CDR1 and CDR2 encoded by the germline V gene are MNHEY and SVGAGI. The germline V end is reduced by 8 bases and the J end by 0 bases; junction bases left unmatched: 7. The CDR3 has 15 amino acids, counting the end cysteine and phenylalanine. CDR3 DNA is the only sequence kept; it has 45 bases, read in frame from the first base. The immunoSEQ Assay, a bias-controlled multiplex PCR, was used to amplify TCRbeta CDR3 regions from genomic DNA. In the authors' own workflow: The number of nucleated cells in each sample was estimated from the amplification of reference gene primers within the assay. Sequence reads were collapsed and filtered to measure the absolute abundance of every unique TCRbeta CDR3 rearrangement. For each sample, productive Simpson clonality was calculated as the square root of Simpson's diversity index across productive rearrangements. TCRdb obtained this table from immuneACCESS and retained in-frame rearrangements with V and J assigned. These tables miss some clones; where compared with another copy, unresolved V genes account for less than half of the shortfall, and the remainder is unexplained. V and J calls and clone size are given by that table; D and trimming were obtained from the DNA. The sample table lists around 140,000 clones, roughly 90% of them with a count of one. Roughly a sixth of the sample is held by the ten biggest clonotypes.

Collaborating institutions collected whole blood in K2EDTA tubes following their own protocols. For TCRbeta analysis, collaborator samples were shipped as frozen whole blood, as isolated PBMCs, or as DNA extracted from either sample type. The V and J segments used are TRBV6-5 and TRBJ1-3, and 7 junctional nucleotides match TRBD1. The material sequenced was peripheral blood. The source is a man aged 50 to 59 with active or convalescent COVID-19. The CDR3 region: CASVSGQHSGNTIYF. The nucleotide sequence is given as TGTGCCAGCGTGTCGGGACAGCACTCTGGAAACACCATATATTTT.